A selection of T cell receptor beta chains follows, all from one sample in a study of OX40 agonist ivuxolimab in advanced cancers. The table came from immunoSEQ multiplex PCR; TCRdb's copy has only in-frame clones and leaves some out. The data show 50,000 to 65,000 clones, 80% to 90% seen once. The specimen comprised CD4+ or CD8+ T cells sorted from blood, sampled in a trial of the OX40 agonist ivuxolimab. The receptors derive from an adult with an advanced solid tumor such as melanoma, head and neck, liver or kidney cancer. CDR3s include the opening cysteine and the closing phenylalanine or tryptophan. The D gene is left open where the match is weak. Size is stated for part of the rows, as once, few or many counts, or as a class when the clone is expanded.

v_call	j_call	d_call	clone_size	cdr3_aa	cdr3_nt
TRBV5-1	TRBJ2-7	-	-	CASTLGGAYEQYF	TGCGCCAGCACCTTGGGGGGGGCGTACGAGCAGTACTTC
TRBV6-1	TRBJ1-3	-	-	CASNAWGENTIYF	TGTGCCAGCAATGCTTGGGGGGAAAACACCATATATTTT
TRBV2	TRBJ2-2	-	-	CASRGPIGAGELFF	TGTGCCAGCAGGGGACCTATAGGGGCCGGGGAGCTGTTTTTT
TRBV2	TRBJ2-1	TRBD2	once	CASTLAGGSSHNEQFF	TGTGCCAGCACCCTAGCGGGGGGGTCCTCCCACAATGAGCAGTTCTTC
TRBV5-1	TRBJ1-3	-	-	CASSLSIGGNTIYF	TGCGCCAGCAGCTTGAGCATTGGAGGAAACACCATATATTTT
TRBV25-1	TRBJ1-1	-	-	CASNRATEAFF	TGTGCCAGCAATAGGGCCACTGAAGCTTTCTTT
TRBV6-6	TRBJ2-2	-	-	CASIPGDTGELFF	TGTGCCAGCATTCCGGGAGACACCGGGGAGCTGTTTTTT
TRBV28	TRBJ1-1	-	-	CASSLGRTVNTEAFF	TGTGCCAGCAGTTTGGGACGGACGGTGAACACTGAAGCTTTCTTT
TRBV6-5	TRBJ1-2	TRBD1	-	CASRTGTDLYGYTF	TGTGCCAGCAGGACCGGGACAGACTTATATGGCTACACCTTC
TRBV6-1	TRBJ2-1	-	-	CASSVYDEQFF	TGTGCCAGCAGTGTTTACGATGAGCAGTTCTTC
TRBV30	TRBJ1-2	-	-	CAWSVQANYGYTF	TGTGCCTGGAGTGTACAAGCTAACTATGGCTACACCTTC
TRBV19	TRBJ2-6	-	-	CASSIGQTNVLTF	TGTGCCAGTAGTATAGGGCAGACCAACGTCCTGACTTTC
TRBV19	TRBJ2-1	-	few	CASSIEGGGTPYNEQFF	TGTGCCAGTAGTATCGAGGGGGGCGGGACTCCCTACAATGAGCAGTTCTTC
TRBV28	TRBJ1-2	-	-	CASSAQGSGGYTF	TGTGCCAGCAGTGCCCAGGGTTCCGGCGGCTACACCTTC
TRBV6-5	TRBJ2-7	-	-	CASSYSRAGSSYEQYF	TGTGCCAGCAGTTACTCGAGGGCAGGGAGCTCCTACGAGCAGTACTTC
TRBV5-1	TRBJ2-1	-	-	CASSLVETENEQFF	TGCGCCAGCAGCTTGGTAGAGACGGAGAATGAGCAGTTCTTC
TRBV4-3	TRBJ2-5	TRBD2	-	CASSQDGKREGIMAQYF	TGCGCCAGCAGCCAAGATGGGAAGCGGGAGGGTATTATGGCCCAGTACTTC
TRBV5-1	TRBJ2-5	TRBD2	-	CASRLRRTSGTITQETQYF	TGCGCCAGCAGATTAAGACGGACTAGCGGCACAATTACCCAAGAGACCCAGTACTTC
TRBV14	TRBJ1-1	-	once	CASSQDRGGAFF	TGTGCCAGCAGCCAAGATCGGGGGGGCGCTTTCTTT
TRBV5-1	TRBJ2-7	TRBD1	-	CASSLGGTGYYEQYF	TGCGCCAGCAGCTTGGGGGGGACAGGGTACTACGAGCAGTACTTC
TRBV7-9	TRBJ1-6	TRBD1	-	CASSSQGQATPNSPLHF	TGTGCCAGCAGCTCACAGGGACAGGCGACGCCTAATTCACCCCTCCACTTT
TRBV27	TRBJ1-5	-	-	CVSSLSVLTVSNQPQHF	TGTGTCAGCAGTTTATCCGTTCTTACAGTTAGCAATCAGCCCCAGCATTTT
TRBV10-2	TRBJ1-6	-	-	CASSDDPNMNSPLHF	TGCGCCAGCAGTGACGACCCGAATATGAATTCACCCCTCCACTTT
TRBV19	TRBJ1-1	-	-	CASSIIVGGGANTEAFF	TGTGCCAGTAGTATAATCGTAGGAGGGGGGGCCAACACTGAAGCTTTCTTT
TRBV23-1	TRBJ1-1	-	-	CASSQKNPGTMNTEAFF	TGCGCCAGCAGTCAAAAGAATCCCGGGACCATGAACACTGAAGCTTTCTTT
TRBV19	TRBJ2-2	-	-	CACGAGGNTGELFF	TGTGCCTGCGGGGCGGGCGGAAACACCGGGGAGCTGTTTTTT
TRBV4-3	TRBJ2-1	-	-	CASSPGPPSQYMGEQFF	TGCGCCAGCAGCCCGGGCCCCCCCTCCCAGTACATGGGTGAGCAGTTCTTC
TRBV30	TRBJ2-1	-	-	CAWSPGTRGYYNEQFF	TGTGCCTGGAGTCCAGGGACCAGGGGTTACTACAATGAGCAGTTCTTC
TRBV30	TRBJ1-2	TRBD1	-	CAWSKQGSGYGYTF	TGTGCCTGGAGTAAACAGGGGTCTGGCTATGGCTACACCTTC
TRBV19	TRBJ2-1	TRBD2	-	CASSIGIAGGPYNEQFF	TGTGCCAGTAGTATAGGAATTGCGGGAGGGCCATACAATGAGCAGTTCTTC
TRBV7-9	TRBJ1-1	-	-	CASSFEGFAEAFF	TGTGCCAGCAGCTTTGAGGGGTTCGCTGAAGCTTTCTTT
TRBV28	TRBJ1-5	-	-	CASSSDFGGKPQHF	TGTGCCAGCAGTTCAGATTTTGGAGGGAAGCCCCAGCATTTT
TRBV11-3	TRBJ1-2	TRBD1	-	CASKNRGRRDGYTF	TGTGCCAGCAAAAACAGGGGGCGCCGTGATGGCTACACCTTC
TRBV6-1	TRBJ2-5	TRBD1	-	CASRLDRGPETQYF	TGTGCCAGCAGGCTCGACAGGGGGCCAGAGACCCAGTACTTC
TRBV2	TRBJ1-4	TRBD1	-	CASSAQGALEKLFF	TGTGCCAGCAGTGCACAGGGGGCGCTTGAAAAACTGTTTTTT
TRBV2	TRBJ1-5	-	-	CASSESADSNQPQHF	TGTGCCAGCAGTGAGTCAGCCGATAGCAATCAGCCCCAGCATTTT
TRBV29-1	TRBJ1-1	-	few	CSVVEGTEAFF	TGCAGCGTTGTAGAGGGCACTGAAGCTTTCTTT
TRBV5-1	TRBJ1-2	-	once	CASSLYTGSGYGYTF	TGCGCCAGCAGCTTGTATACAGGGTCGGGCTATGGCTACACCTTC
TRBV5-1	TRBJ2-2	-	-	CASSLELGAQGELFF	TGCGCCAGCAGCTTGGAACTGGGGGCGCAGGGGGAGCTGTTTTTT
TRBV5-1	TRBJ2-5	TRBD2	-	CASSAGTSGGKETQYF	TGCGCCAGCAGCGCCGGGACTAGCGGGGGGAAAGAGACCCAGTACTTC
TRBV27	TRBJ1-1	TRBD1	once	CASSTQGAGNTEAFF	TGTGCCAGCAGTACACAGGGGGCCGGGAACACTGAAGCTTTCTTT
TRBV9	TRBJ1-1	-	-	CASSVDANTEAFF	TGTGCCAGCAGCGTAGATGCGAACACTGAAGCTTTCTTT
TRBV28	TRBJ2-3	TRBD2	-	CASSWGGVAGVADTQYF	TGTGCCAGCAGTTGGGGCGGGGTAGCGGGAGTGGCAGATACGCAGTATTTT
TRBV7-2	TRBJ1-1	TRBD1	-	CASSLYRGLEAFF	TGTGCCAGCAGCTTGTACAGGGGGCTTGAAGCTTTCTTT
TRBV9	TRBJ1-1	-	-	CASSVEGGRRNTEAFF	TGTGCCAGCAGCGTAGAGGGCGGGCGGAGGAACACTGAAGCTTTCTTT
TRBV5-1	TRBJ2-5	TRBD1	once	CASSPWDREKTQYF	TGCGCCAGCAGCCCCTGGGACAGGGAGAAGACCCAGTACTTC
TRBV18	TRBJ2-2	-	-	CASSPKQNTGELFF	TGTGCCAGCTCACCAAAACAGAACACCGGGGAGCTGTTTTTT